Each of the 6 T cell receptor beta chains below was sequenced from the same sample in a study of shared clonotypes between healthy human individuals. Profiled with immunoSEQ multiplex PCR; TCRdb holds only in-frame clones, not every one. The table shows some 200,000 clones, with approximately 61% occurring only once. The sample consisted of memory CD4+ T cells sorted from blood. Sample subset: CD45RA-negative fraction. All receptors derive from a man aged 30 to 39 in good health.

This chain uses TRBV11-2 with TRBJ2-1, with 10 bases fitting TRBD2. Unmatched junction bases numbered 14, after V lost 5 bases and J lost 7 bases. Germline CDR1 is SGHAT and CDR2 is FQNNGV. This CDR3 is 17 amino acids long. CDR3 sequence (DNA): TGTGCCAGCAGCCCAACACCTGTAGCGGGAGGCGGGAATGAGCAGTTCTTC. Its translation is CASSPTPVAGGGNEQFF.

The rearrangement links TRBV10-2 to TRBJ2-5; 7 nucleotides align to TRBD2. The CDR3 is 15 amino acids. The V segment lost 6 bases and the J segment 4 bases; nucleotides outside the gene matches: 11. In germline, CDR1 is WSHSY, CDR2 SAAADI. Written as DNA, the CDR3 is TGCGCCAGCAGGAGGGGACTGGGGGGGGGAGAGACCCAGTACTTC. It yields the protein CASRRGLGGGETQYF.

This clone was detected only a few times. This chain uses TRBV13 with TRBJ1-3, with D unclear. The CDR3 is 13 amino acids. Germline CDR1 PRHDT, CDR2 FYEKMQ (reference sequence). V shed 2 bases and J shed 5 bases, with 7 bases lying between them. The CDR3 bases are TGTGCCAGCAGCTTAACCCCAAGAAACACCATATATTTT. Translation gives CASSLTPRNTIYF.

This chain connects TRBV5-1 to TRBJ2-6; TRBD1 agrees at 9 bases. The CDR3 runs 19 residues. The germline V gene encodes CDR1 SGHRS and CDR2 YFSETQ. With V trimmed by 4 bases and J by 0 bases, 11 bases remained unmatched. CDR3 nucleotide sequence: TGCGCCAGCAGCCCCCAGGAGGGGACAGGGTTCTCTGGGGCCAACGTCCTGACTTTC. Residues: CASSPQEGTGFSGANVLTF.

The CDR3 loop reads CASSLVPGIYEQYF. The CDR3 nucleotides read TGTGCCAGCAGCTTGGTCCCGGGAATCTACGAGCAGTACTTC. The rearrangement joins TRBV11-1 to TRBJ2-7; a weak D match, TRBD2 (5 bases). The CDR3 covers 14 residues. The germline V and J ends were trimmed by 3 bases and 3 bases, with 12 bases remaining between them. Looked up from germline, CDR1 is SGHAT and CDR2 is FQDESV (reference sequence). Full variable domain (rest looked up from reference TRBV11-1 and TRBJ2-7): EAEVAQSPRYKITEKSQAVAFWCDPISGHATLYWYRQILGQGPELLVQFQDESVVDDSQLPKDRFSAERLKGVDSTLKIQPAELGDSAMYLCASSLVPGIYEQYFGPGTRLTVT.

The chain is built from TRBV7-3 and TRBJ2-3; 10 positions agree with TRBD2. The CDR3 consists of 14 residues. With V trimmed by 5 bases and J by 6 bases, 5 bases remained unmatched. From germline, CDR1 is SGHTA and CDR2 FQGTGA. Written as DNA, the CDR3 is TGTGCCAGCAGCCCCGGGACTAGCGTGGATACGCAGTATTTT. Translating gives CASSPGTSVDTQYF.